These 21 T cell receptor beta chains were all obtained from the same sample, sequenced in a study of T cells in localized non-small cell lung cancer. Data came from immunoSEQ multiplex PCR; TCRdb stores just in-frame clones and leaves some out. The sample includes tens of thousands of clones, approximately 80% of them seen just once. The sample in question was peripheral blood, obtained before any cancer treatment. Receptor source: a female donor aged 60 or older with stage II squamous cell lung carcinoma.

This chain links TRBV27 with TRBJ1-6; 8 nucleotides agree with TRBD1. Germline CDR1 MNHEY, CDR2 SMNVEV (reference sequence). Unmatched junction bases numbered 14, after V lost 6 bases and J lost 10 bases. The CDR3 has 16 amino acids. CDR3 nucleotide sequence: TGTGCCAGCAGGTCAATCCGACAGGGGAGATTGTCACCCCTCCACTTT. Its protein product is CASRSIRQGRLSPLHF.

This chain joins TRBV5-4 and TRBJ1-2; D perhaps matches TRBD1 (6 bases). Per the germline V gene, CDR1 is SGHNT and CDR2 is YYREEE (reference sequence). The CDR3 covers 13 residues. The V gene lost 5 bases and the J gene lost 4 bases, with 12 bases spanning the gap. The CDR3 DNA reads TGTGCCAGCAGTGGGGGGCCGCCCTATGGCTACACCTTC. This translates into CASSGGPPYGYTF.

The rearrangement joins TRBV7-8 to TRBJ2-1, with 10 bases lining up with TRBD1. The J segment lost 6 bases and the V segment lost 4 bases, leaving 6 bases of the junction unmatched. Per germline, CDR1 SGHVS and CDR2 FQNEAQ. The CDR3 is made up of 15 amino acids. CDR3: CASSSSGTGVNEQFF. The CDR3 region has the DNA TGTGCCAGCAGCTCCTCCGGGACAGGGGTCAATGAGCAGTTCTTC.

This clone was detected only a few times. This chain uses TRBV2 with TRBJ1-5; the match to TRBD1 covers 7 bases. CDR1 is SNHLY and CDR2 is FYNNEI in the germline V gene. This CDR3 has 14 residues. Unmatched junction bases numbered 4, after V lost 2 bases and J lost 6 bases. CDR3 loop: CASSEQGVPQPQHF. The CDR3 nucleotides read TGTGCCAGCAGTGAACAGGGGGTCCCTCAGCCCCAGCATTTT.

The sample holds one count of this clone. The J gene is TRBJ2-7, the V gene TRBV19; D is undetermined. V dropped 0 bases and J dropped 6 bases, with 12 bases sitting between them. Germline V gene lookup returns CDR1 LNHDA and CDR2 SQIVND (reference sequence). The CDR3 runs 14 residues. Here the CDR3 reads CASSIDRGVGEQYF. CDR3 DNA sequence: TGTGCCAGTAGTATAGACAGAGGTGTCGGCGAGCAGTACTTC.

The V and J genes are TRBV15 and TRBJ1-3; D call uncertain. The ends were cut back, 1 base at V and 0 bases at J, with 10 bases in the middle. The length of the CDR3 is 16 residues. CDR1 and CDR2 from the germline V gene are LNHNV and YYDKDF (reference sequence). CDR3 sequence (DNA): TGTGCCACCAGCAGAGGGACCGCGGTCTCTGGAAACACCATATATTTT. Translated, it gives CATSRGTAVSGNTIYF. The full variable domain, its missing parts supplied by reference TRBV15 and TRBJ1-3, is DAMVIQNPRYQVTQFGKPVTLSCSQTLNHNVMYWYQQKSSQAPKLLFHYYDKDFNNEADTPDNFQSRRPNTSFCFLDIRSPGLGDTAMYLCATSRGTAVSGNTIYFGEGSWLTVV.

The V and J genes are TRBV2 and TRBJ2-7; a possible D gene is TRBD1 (6 bases). CDR1 SNHLY and CDR2 FYNNEI come from the germline V gene. There are 13 residues in the CDR3. Deletions cut 10 bases from V and 3 bases from J, with 16 bases between. The CDR3 is CATRRQAGYEQYF. The CDR3 region has the DNA TGTGCCACCCGACGACAGGCCGGCTACGAGCAGTACTTC. The whole variable domain, filled in from reference TRBV2 and TRBJ2-7, reads EPEVTQTPSHQVTQMGQEVILRCVPISNHLYFYWYRQILGQKVEFLVSFYNNEISEKSEIFDDQFSVERPDGSNFTLKIRSTKLEDSAMYFCATRRQAGYEQYFGPGTRLTVT.

This clone was recorded a few times. The rearrangement joins TRBV9 to TRBJ1-2; D is ambiguous. The CDR3 consists of 13 residues. Germline loops: CDR1 SGDLS, CDR2 YYNGEE. With 0 bases removed from V and 8 bases from J, the gap between germline ends came to 11 bases. The CDR3 region is CASSVDPGSGYTF. In DNA form, the CDR3 reads TGTGCCAGCAGCGTAGACCCAGGATCCGGCTACACCTTC. The variable domain in full, with the rest retrieved from reference TRBV9 and TRBJ1-2, is DSGVTQTPKHLITATGQRVTLRCSPRSGDLSVYWYQQSLDQGLQFLIQYYNGEERAKGNILERFSAQQFPDLHSELNLSSLELGDSALYFCASSVDPGSGYTFGSGTRLTVV.

The chain carries TRBV18 and TRBJ2-7; D is undetermined. V lost 4 bases, J lost 7 bases, and 14 bases lay in between. The CDR3 is 13 residues long. Germline CDR1 and CDR2: KGHSH and LQKENI. The CDR3 protein is CASSQFLTEEQYF. CDR3 DNA: TGTGCCAGCTCACAGTTCCTCACAGAGGAGCAGTACTTC.

The chain's CDR3 is CASSLDPSGASTDTQYF. For the CDR3, the DNA is TGCGCCAGCAGCTTGGACCCCAGCGGGGCCAGCACAGATACGCAGTATTTT. The chain combines TRBV5-1 with TRBJ2-3; 7 bases fit TRBD2. Trimming took 0 bases from V and 0 from J; bases not matched to a gene: 7. The CDR3 has 17 amino acids. Germline values: CDR1 SGHRS, CDR2 YFSETQ.

This chain uses TRBV2 with TRBJ1-6; D is unresolved. V dropped 8 bases and J dropped 0 bases, with 8 bases sitting between them. The length of the CDR3 is 14 residues. Germline-derived CDR1 and CDR2 are SNHLY and FYNNEI. The DNA for the CDR3 is TGTGCCAGCCGGTCCACCTCCTATAATTCACCCCTCCACTTT. Translated: CASRSTSYNSPLHF.

The chain joins TRBV6-1 to TRBJ1-1; TRBD1 aligns across 9 bases. Germline values: CDR1 MNHNS, CDR2 SASEGT. V shed 9 bases, J shed 4 bases, and the junction held 9 bases outside the gene matches. This CDR3 comprises 14 residues. As DNA, the CDR3 is TGTGCCAGTGAGGACAGGGGTTCTATCACTGAAGCTTTCTTT. Translating it yields CASEDRGSITEAFF.

The chain carries TRBV18 and TRBJ1-2; 8 positions agree with TRBD1. Germline CDR1 reads KGHSH; CDR2 reads LQKENI. CDR3 length equals 15 residues. The V and J ends lost 2 bases and 3 bases, in that order; junction bases with no gene match: 5. CDR3 residues: CASSPLGQGDYGYTF. CDR3 coding DNA: TGTGCCAGCTCACCATTAGGACAGGGTGACTATGGCTACACCTTC. The entire variable domain, with the rest obtained from reference TRBV18 and TRBJ1-2, is as follows: NAGVMQNPRHLVRRRGQEARLRCSPMKGHSHVYWYRQLPEEGLKFMVYLQKENIIDESGMPKERFSAEFPKEGPSILRIQQVVRGDSAAYFCASSPLGQGDYGYTFGSGTRLTVV.

This chain joins TRBV5-1 and TRBJ2-2; possibly TRBD1 for D (6 bases). V dropped 4 bases and J dropped 0 bases, with 10 bases sitting between them. CDR1 and CDR2 (germline): SGHRS, YFSETQ. The CDR3 is made up of 15 amino acids. For the CDR3, the DNA is TGCGCCAGCAGCCCCACAGGGACGAACACCGGGGAGCTGTTTTTT. Protein product: CASSPTGTNTGELFF.

V gene TRBV2 combines with J gene TRBJ2-6, with D maybe TRBD1 (5 bases). Looked up from germline, CDR1 is SNHLY and CDR2 is FYNNEI. The CDR3 length is 19 residues. Trimming stripped 3 bases from V and 0 bases from J, with 18 bases between. CDR3 DNA: TGTGCCAGCAGTGAGACCCCCCAGGGAACCTACTCTGGGGCCAACGTCCTGACTTTC. Its protein product is CASSETPQGTYSGANVLTF.

This chain links TRBV7-8 with TRBJ2-6; D unresolved. Germline CDR1 and CDR2: SGHVS and FQNEAQ. Trimming cost V 5 bases and J 2 bases, with 10 bases left between them. The CDR3 consists of 15 residues. CDR3 region: CASSPFGAGANVLTF. Here the CDR3 DNA reads TGTGCCAGCAGCCCCTTTGGGGCTGGGGCCAACGTCCTGACTTTC. The full variable domain, rest sourced from reference TRBV7-8 and TRBJ2-6, is GAGVSQSPRYKVAKRGQDVALRCDPISGHVSLFWYQQALGQGPEFLTYFQNEAQLDKSGLPSDRFFAERPEGSVSTLKIQRTQQEDSAVYLCASSPFGAGANVLTFGAGSRLTVL.

V usage is TRBV20-1 and J usage is TRBJ1-1; D unresolved. The V gene lost 6 bases and the J gene lost 8 bases, with 13 bases spanning the gap. The CDR3 is 11 amino acids. Germline V CDR1 and CDR2: DFQATT, SNEGSKA (reference sequence). CDR3: CSARNLQEAFF. DNA for the CDR3: TGCAGTGCCCGAAACCTCCAGGAAGCTTTCTTT.

The chain uses TRBV18 and TRBJ1-5; 8 bases map to TRBD1. CDR1 is KGHSH, CDR2 LQKENI, per germline. CDR3 length equals 15 residues. With 0 bases clipped from V and 7 bases from J, the junction kept 5 bases outside the gene matches. CDR3 DNA: TGTGCCAGCTCACCACCCCAGGGGGCAGGGCAGCCCCAGCATTTT. Protein: CASSPPQGAGQPQHF.

V gene TRBV6-6 combines with J gene TRBJ1-1, with 7 bases that match TRBD1. Trimming cost V 5 bases and J 7 bases; bases outside gene matches: 7. Germline V lookup: CDR1 MNHNY, CDR2 SVGAGI (reference sequence). The CDR3 has 13 amino acids. The CDR3 bases are TGTGCCAGCAGTCAAGGGGACAGCCTTGAAGCTTTCTTT. The encoded protein is CASSQGDSLEAFF.

This chain links TRBV7-2 with TRBJ1-4, with 8 bases that match TRBD1. The CDR3 extends over 18 amino acids. J lost 7 bases, V lost 3 bases, and 16 bases had no gene match. The germline V gene encodes CDR1 SGHTA and CDR2 FQGNSA. CDR3: CASSFRALDRGGGEKLFF. The CDR3 region has the DNA TGTGCCAGCAGCTTTAGGGCCTTAGACAGGGGCGGTGGTGAAAAACTGTTTTTT.

Only a few counts were recorded for this clone. Relative to the germline gene, one junction end is altered; a read error may explain this. The chain is built from TRBV29-1 and TRBJ2-5; D is unresolved. The CDR3 spans 12 residues. CDR1 is SQVTM, CDR2 ANQGSEA, per germline. CDR3 DNA: TGCAGCGTTCAAGAGCTACAAGAGACCCAGTACTTC. It encodes CSVQELQETQYF.